Listed here is a single T cell receptor beta chain. A much larger clone lies a single base off, so this may be a read error. This sample was taken from a study of T cells in Graves' hyperthyroidism and ophthalmopathy. TCR beta CDR3 region amplification was performed from RNA transcripts. First-round RT-PCR with HTBI primers amplified the TCR CDR3 region. TCRdb ran MiXCR on the multiplex PCR reads and lists one entry per CDR3 protein. The profile shows fewer than 350,000 distinct CDR3 sequences, 21% of them singletons. This CDR3 has 15 amino acids. Germline V gene lookup returns CDR1 LGHDT and CDR2 YNNKEL (reference sequence).

Source material: blood. This TCR was sampled from a woman aged 50 to 60 with Graves' hyperthyroidism. The chain uses TRBV3-1 and TRBJ2-7; 11 bases line up with TRBD2. The CDR3 nucleotides are TGTGCCAGCGGCCAGGGGACTAGCGGCCCCTACGAGCAGTACTTC. It translates to CASGQGTSGPYEQYF.